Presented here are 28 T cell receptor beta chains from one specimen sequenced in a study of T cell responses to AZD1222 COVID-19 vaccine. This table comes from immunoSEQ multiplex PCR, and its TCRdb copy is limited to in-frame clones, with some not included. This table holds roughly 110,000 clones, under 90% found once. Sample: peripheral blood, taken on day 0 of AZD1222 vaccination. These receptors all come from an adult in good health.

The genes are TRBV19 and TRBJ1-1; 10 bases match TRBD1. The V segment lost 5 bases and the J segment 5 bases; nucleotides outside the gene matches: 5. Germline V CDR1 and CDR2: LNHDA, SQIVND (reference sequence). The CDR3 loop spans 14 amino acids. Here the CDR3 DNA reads TGTGCCAGTAGTCCCGGGACAGGGGAAACTGAAGCTTTCTTT. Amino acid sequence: CASSPGTGETEAFF.

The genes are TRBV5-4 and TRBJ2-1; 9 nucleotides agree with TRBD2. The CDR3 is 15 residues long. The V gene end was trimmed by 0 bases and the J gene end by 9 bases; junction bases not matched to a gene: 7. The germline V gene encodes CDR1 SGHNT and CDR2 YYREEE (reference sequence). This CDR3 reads CASSLAVRSGGEQFF. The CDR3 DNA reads TGTGCCAGCAGCTTGGCCGTTCGTAGCGGGGGTGAGCAGTTCTTC.

The CDR3 bases are TGTGCCAGCTCCCTCTCATCTCTACAGCCCCAGCATTTT. It encodes CASSLSSLQPQHF. V is TRBV18 and J is TRBJ1-5; D is undetermined. The CDR3 spans 13 residues. Germline CDR1 and CDR2: KGHSH and LQKENI. V dropped 6 bases and J dropped 7 bases, with 13 bases sitting between them.

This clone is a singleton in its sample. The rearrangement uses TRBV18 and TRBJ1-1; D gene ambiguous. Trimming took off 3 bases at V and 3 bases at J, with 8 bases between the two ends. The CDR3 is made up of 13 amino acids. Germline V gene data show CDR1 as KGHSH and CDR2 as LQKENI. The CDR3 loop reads CASSPIVDTEAFF. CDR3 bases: TGTGCCAGCTCACCTATCGTGGACACTGAAGCTTTCTTT.

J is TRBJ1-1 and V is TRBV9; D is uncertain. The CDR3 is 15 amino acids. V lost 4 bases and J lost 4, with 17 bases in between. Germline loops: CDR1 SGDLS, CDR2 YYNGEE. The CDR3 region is CASSPREGLGTEAFF. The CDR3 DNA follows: TGTGCCAGCAGCCCCCGGGAGGGTTTGGGCACTGAAGCTTTCTTT.

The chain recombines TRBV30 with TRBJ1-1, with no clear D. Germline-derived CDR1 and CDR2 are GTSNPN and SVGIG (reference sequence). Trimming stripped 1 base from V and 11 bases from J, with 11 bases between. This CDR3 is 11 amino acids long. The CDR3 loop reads CAWSGMDDAFF. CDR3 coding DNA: TGTGCCTGGAGTGGTATGGACGACGCTTTCTTT.

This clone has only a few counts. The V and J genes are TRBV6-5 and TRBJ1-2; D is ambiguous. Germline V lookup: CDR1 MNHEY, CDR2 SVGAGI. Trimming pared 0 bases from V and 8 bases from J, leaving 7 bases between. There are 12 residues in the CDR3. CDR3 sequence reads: CASSYSRVGYTF. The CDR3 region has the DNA TGTGCCAGCAGTTACTCGAGGGTCGGCTACACCTTC.

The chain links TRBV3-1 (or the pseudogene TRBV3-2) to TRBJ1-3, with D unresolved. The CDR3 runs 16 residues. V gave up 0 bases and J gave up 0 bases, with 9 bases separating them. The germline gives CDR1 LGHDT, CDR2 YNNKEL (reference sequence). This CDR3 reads CASSQERTASGNTIYF. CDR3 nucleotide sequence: TGTGCCAGCAGCCAAGAGAGGACGGCCTCTGGAAACACCATATATTTT.

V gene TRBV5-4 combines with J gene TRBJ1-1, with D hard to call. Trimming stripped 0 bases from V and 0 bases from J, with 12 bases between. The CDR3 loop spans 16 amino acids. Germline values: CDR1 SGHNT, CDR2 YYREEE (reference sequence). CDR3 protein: CASSLVGRFLNTEAFF. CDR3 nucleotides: TGTGCCAGCAGCTTGGTAGGCAGATTCTTGAACACTGAAGCTTTCTTT. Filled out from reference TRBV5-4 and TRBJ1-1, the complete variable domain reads ETGVTQSPTHLIKTRGQQVTLRCSSQSGHNTVSWYQQALGQGPQFIFQYYREEENGRGNFPPRFSGLQFPNYSSELNVNALELDDSALYLCASSLVGRFLNTEAFFGQGTRLTVV.

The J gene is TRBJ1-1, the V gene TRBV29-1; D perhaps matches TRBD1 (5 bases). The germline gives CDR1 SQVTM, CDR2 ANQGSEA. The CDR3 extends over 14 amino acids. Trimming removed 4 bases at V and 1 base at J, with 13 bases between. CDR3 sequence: CSVAQGLSNTEAFF. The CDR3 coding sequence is TGCAGCGTTGCCCAGGGACTGTCGAACACTGAAGCTTTCTTT.

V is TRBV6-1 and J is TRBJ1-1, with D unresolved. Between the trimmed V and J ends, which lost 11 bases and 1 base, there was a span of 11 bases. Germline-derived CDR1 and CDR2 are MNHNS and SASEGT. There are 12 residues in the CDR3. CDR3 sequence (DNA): TGTGCCGCCCAAACCCCGAACACTGAAGCTTTCTTT. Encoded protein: CAAQTPNTEAFF.

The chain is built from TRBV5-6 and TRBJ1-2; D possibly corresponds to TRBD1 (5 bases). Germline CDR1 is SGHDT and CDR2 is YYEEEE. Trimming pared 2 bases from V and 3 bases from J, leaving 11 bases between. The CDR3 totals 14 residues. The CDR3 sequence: CASSLGTGDYGYTF. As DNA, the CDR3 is TGTGCCAGCAGCTTAGGTACAGGAGACTATGGCTACACCTTC.

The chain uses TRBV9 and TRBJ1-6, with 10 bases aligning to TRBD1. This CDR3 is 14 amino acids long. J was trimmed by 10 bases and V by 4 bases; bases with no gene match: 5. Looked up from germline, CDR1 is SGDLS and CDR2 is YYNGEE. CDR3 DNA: TGTGCCAGCAGCCCTGGGACAGGGGTCTCACCCCTCCACTTT. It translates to CASSPGTGVSPLHF.

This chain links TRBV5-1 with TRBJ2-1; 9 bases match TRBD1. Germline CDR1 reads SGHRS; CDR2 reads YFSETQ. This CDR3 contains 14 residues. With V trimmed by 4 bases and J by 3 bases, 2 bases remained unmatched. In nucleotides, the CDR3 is TGCGCCAGCAGCCCGGGACAGGGCTACAATGAGCAGTTCTTC. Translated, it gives CASSPGQGYNEQFF.

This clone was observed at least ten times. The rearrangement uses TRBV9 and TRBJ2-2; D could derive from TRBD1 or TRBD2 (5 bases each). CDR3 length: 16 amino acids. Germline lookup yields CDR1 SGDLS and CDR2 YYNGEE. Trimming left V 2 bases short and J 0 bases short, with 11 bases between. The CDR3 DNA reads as TGTGCCAGCAGCGTTTCCGGGACGGCGAACACCGGGGAGCTGTTTTTT. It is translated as CASSVSGTANTGELFF.

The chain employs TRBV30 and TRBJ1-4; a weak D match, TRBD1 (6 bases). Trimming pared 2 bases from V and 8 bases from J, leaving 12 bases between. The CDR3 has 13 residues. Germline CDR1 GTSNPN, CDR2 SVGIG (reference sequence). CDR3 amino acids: CAWSHTGQEKLFF. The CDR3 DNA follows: TGTGCCTGGAGTCATACAGGGCAGGAAAAACTGTTTTTT. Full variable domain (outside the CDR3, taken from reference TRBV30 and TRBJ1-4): SQTIHQWPATLVQPVGSPLSLECTVEGTSNPNLYWYRQAAGRGLQLLFYSVGIGQISSEVPQNLSASRPQDRQFILSSKKLLLSDSGFYLCAWSHTGQEKLFFGSGTQLSVL.

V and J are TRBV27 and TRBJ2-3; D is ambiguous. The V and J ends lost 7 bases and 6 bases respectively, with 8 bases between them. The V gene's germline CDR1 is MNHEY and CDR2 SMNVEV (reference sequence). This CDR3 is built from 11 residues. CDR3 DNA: TGTGCCAGCACTTCGACGGATACGCAGTATTTT. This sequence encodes CASTSTDTQYF.

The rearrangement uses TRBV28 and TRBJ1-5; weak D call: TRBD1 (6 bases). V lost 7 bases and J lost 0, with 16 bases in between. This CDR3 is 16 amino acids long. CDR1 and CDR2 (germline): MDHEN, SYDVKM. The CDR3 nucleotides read TGTGCCAGCATCCCAGGGACAATTTATAGCAATCAGCCCCAGCATTTT. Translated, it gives CASIPGTIYSNQPQHF.

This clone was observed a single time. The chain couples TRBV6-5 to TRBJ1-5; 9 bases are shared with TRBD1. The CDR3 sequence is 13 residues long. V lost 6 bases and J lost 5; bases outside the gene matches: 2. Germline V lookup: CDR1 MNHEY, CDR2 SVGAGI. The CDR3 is CASSWTGDQPQHF. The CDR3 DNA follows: TGTGCCAGCAGCTGGACAGGGGATCAGCCCCAGCATTTT.

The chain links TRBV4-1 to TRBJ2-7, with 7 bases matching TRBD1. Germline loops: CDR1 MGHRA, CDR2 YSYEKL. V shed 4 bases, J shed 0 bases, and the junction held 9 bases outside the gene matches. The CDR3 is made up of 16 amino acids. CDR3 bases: TGCGCCAGCAGCCCTAAACAGGGGTCTTTCTCCTACGAGCAGTACTTC. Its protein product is CASSPKQGSFSYEQYF.

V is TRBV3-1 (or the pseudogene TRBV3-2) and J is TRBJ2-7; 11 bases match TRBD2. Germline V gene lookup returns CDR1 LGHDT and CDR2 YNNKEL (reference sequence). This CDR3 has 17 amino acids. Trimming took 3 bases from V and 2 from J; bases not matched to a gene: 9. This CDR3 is CASSQGLAAPGAYEQYF. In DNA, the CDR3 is TGTGCCAGCAGCCAGGGACTAGCGGCACCCGGGGCCTACGAGCAGTACTTC.

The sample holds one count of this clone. The CDR3, as DNA: TGTGCCAGCACACAACTAGCGGGGAACAATGAGCAGTTCTTC. This sequence encodes CASTQLAGNNEQFF. This chain uses TRBV6-5 with TRBJ2-1; 10 nucleotides line up with TRBD2. The CDR3 sequence is 14 residues long. In germline, CDR1 is MNHEY, CDR2 SVGAGI. The V gene end was trimmed by 7 bases and the J gene end by 5 bases; junction bases not matched to a gene: 5.

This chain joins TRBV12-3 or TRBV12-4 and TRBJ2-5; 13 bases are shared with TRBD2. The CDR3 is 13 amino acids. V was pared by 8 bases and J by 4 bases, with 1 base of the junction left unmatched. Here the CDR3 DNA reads TGTGCCAGCCGGACTAGCGGGGGAGAGACCCAGTACTTC. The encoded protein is CASRTSGGETQYF.

CDR3 region: CASKGGSTPSDEQFF. The CDR3 DNA reads as TGTGCCAGCAAGGGCGGGAGTACCCCGAGCGATGAGCAGTTCTTC. This sequence joins TRBV6-5 and TRBJ2-1, with 7 bases identical to TRBD2. Germline CDR1 reads MNHEY; CDR2 reads SVGAGI. This CDR3 region has 15 residues. V shed 7 bases, J shed 8 bases, and the junction held 14 bases outside the gene matches.

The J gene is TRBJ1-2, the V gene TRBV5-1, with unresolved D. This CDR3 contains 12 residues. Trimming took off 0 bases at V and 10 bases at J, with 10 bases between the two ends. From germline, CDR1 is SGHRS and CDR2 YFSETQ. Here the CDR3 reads CASSLGLGTYTF. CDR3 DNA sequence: TGCGCCAGCAGCTTGGGTCTGGGAACCTACACCTTC.

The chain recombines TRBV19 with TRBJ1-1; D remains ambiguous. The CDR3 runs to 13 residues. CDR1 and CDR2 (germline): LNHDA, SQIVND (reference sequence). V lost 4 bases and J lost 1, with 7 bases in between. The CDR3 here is CASSKSGNTEAFF. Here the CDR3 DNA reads TGTGCCAGTAGTAAATCAGGGAACACTGAAGCTTTCTTT.

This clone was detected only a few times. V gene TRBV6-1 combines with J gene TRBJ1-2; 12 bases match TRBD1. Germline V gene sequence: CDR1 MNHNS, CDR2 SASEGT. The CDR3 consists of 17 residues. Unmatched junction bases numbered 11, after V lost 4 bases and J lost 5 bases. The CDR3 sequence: CASSVPGTGGASYGYTF. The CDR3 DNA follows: TGTGCCAGCAGTGTACCCGGGACAGGGGGCGCGAGTTATGGCTACACCTTC.

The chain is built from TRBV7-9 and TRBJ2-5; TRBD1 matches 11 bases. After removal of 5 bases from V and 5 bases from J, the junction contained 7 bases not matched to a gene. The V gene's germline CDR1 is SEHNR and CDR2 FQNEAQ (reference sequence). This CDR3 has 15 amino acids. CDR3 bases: TGTGCCAGCAGCACGGGGGGACAGGGGGGGGAGACCCAGTACTTC. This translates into CASSTGGQGGETQYF.